The 10 T cell receptor beta chains below come from one sample, sequenced in a study of tumor-infiltrating lymphocytes in primary liver carcinoma. Germline DNA was also extracted, while the blood RNA originated from unsorted whole blood. A primer in the constant region served to generate TCR beta cDNA from 450 to 600 ng of total RNA. It was through three nested multiplex PCR rounds of slightly modified ARM-PCR that TCR beta libraries arose. TRBV1-TRBV30 forward primers paired with a C-beta reverse primer drove the first two PCR rounds, 10 cycles each. TCRdb ran MiXCR on the multiplex PCR reads and lists one entry per CDR3 protein. The sample yields about 320,000 distinct CDR3 sequences, approximately 54% seen once. Sequencing was done on a sample of peripheral blood. The receptors here all came from a woman younger than 45 with primary liver carcinoma and hepatitis B virus infection.

Concerning this clonotype: A much larger clone differs by one base, so this may be a read error. The chain links TRBV6-1 to TRBJ1-5, with TRBD1 identical over 7 bases. This CDR3 is built from 15 residues. Germline lookup yields CDR1 MNHNS and CDR2 SASEGT. In DNA, the CDR3 is TGTGTCAGCAGTCCCCCCACAGGGGAGAGGCGGCCCCAGCATTTT. This encodes CVSSPPTGERRPQHF.

V is TRBV11-2 and J is TRBJ2-7, with D unresolved. Germline lookup yields CDR1 SGHAT and CDR2 FQNNGV. The CDR3 totals 14 residues. Trimming removed 2 bases at V and 1 base at J, with 9 bases between. The CDR3 reads CASSLYPESYEQYF. DNA for the CDR3: TGTGCCAGCAGCTTATATCCAGAGTCCTACGAGCAGTACTTC.

This clonotype appeared a few times. DNA of the CDR3: TGTGCCAGCAGGACCCGGGCTCCCAGTAGGCCCTCCCATGAGCAGTTCTTC. This translates into CASRTRAPSRPSHEQFF. V is TRBV6-2 or TRBV6-3 and J is TRBJ2-1; D is unresolved. The CDR3 is 17 amino acids. The V end was cut by 6 bases, the J end by 8 bases, with 26 bases between. Germline values: CDR1 MNHEY, CDR2 SVGEGT.

Note on this clonotype: A much larger clone differs by one base, so this may be a read error. V gene TRBV4-2 combines with J gene TRBJ2-5; no firm D call. Germline CDR1 is LGHNA and CDR2 is YNFKEQ. The CDR3 is made up of 14 amino acids. The CDR3 region has the DNA TGTGCCAGCAGCCAAACCAGTGCCCAAGGGACCCAGTACTTC. Its translation is CASSQTSAQGTQYF.

This clonotype was recorded a few times. The V call is TRBV4-1, the J call TRBJ1-5, with 8 bases matching TRBD1. This CDR3 is 16 amino acids long. J lost 6 bases, V lost 4 bases, and 11 bases had no gene match. The germline V gene encodes CDR1 MGHRA and CDR2 YSYEKL. In nucleotides, the CDR3 is TGCGCCAGCAGCCCAGGGGGCGGGGGAAGAACTCAGCCCCAGCATTTT. Its protein is CASSPGGGGRTQPQHF.

In this sample, this clonotype turned up a few times. The V gene is TRBV7-6, the J gene TRBJ2-1, with 9 bases aligning to TRBD2. The trim removed 5 bases at V and 6 bases at J, leaving 8 bases unmatched. The germline V gene has CDR1 SGHVS and CDR2 FNYEAQ. The CDR3 sequence is 15 residues long. Here the CDR3 DNA reads TGTGCCAGCAGCCCCCCTGGCGGGAGGGCCAATGAGCAGTTCTTC. The encoded protein is CASSPPGGRANEQFF.

To note about this clonotype: This sequence may be a read error, since a much larger clone differs from it by one base. The V and J genes are TRBV6-2 or TRBV6-3 and TRBJ2-1; D gene ambiguous. CDR1 is MNHEY, CDR2 SVGEGT, per germline. This CDR3 is 11 amino acids long. V was cut by 4 bases and J by 12 bases, with 10 bases left in between. CDR3 nucleotides: TGTGCCAGCAGTTGGAACCATGTGCAGTTCTTC. Residues: CASSWNHVQFF.

The chain employs TRBV10-3 and TRBJ2-2, with 10 positions matching TRBD1. CDR1 ENHRY and CDR2 SYGVKD come from the germline V gene. V lost 4 bases, J lost 5 bases, and 4 bases stayed unmatched. CDR3 length: 15 residues. CDR3 nucleotide sequence: TGTGCCATCAGTGCCCCGGGACAGGGGACCGGGGAGCTGTTTTTT. Protein sequence: CAISAPGQGTGELFF.

A word on this clonotype: The junction departs from the called germline gene at one end, perhaps through a read error. V is TRBV5-4 and J is TRBJ2-7, with D tentatively TRBD2 (5 bases). The CDR3 is made up of 14 amino acids. Germline lookup yields CDR1 SGHNT and CDR2 YYREEE (reference sequence). The CDR3 loop is CASSLGTGAWELYF. As DNA, the CDR3 is TGTGCCAGCAGCTTGGGGACTGGAGCGTGGGAGCTGTACTTC.

This chain joins TRBV6-1 and TRBJ2-3; 14 positions agree with TRBD2. Germline CDR1 and CDR2: MNHNS and SASEGT. V lost 5 bases, J lost 3 bases, and 7 bases stayed unmatched. CDR3 size: 17 residues. CDR3 nucleotides: TGTGCCAGCAGTAAGGGACTAGCGGGAGTTGGAACAGATACGCAGTATTTT. Translation: CASSKGLAGVGTDTQYF.